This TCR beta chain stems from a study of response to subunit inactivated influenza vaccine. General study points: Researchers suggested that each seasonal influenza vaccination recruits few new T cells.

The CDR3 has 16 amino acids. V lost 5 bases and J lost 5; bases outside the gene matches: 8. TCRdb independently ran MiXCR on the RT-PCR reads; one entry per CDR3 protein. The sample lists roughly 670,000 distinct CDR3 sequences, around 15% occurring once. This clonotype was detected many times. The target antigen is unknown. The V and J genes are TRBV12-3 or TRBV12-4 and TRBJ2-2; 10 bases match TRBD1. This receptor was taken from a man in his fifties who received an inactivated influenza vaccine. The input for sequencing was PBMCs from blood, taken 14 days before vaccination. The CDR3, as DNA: TGTGCCAGCAGTCCACGGGACAGGGGATGGACCGGGGAGCTGTTTTTT. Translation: CASSPRDRGWTGELFF.